Below are 5 T cell receptor beta chains sequenced from a single sample in a study of CD8+ T cells in alopecia areata (dated by TCRdb to the late 2010s). Read against the paper, the sample's time point label means: roughly 24 weeks on oral tofacitinib. The treatment or condition label here, explained by the study, means: oral pan-JAK inhibitor, 5-10 mg twice daily. Libraries were built with the immunoSEQ multiplex PCR assay. To provide template for TCR sequencing, every sample had RNA extracted and reverse transcribed into cDNA. Imported from immuneACCESS, the table was reduced by TCRdb to in-frame sequences with V and J called. These copies leave out some clones; in studies compared against another copy, an unresolved V gene accounts for under half, and the cause of the remainder is not known. The sample yields about 110,000 clones; roughly 50% were counted once. The ten largest clones take up more than 9% of the sample.

The sequencing used CD8+ T cells sorted from blood, collected at week 24, from a patient treated with tofacitinib. The origin of the receptors is a human donor with alopecia areata.

The chain links TRBV5-5 to TRBJ2-3; TRBD2 matches 14 bases. Germline V CDR1 and CDR2: SGHKS, YYEKEE (reference sequence). V lost 6 bases, J lost 5 bases, and 11 bases stayed unmatched. The CDR3 has 17 residues. DNA for the CDR3: TGTGCCAGCAACCCCCCAGAGGGGACTAGCGGGGGAGATACGCAGTATTTT. Translated, it gives CASNPPEGTSGGDTQYF.

V usage is TRBV13 and J usage is TRBJ2-7, with D unclear. Per the germline V gene, CDR1 is PRHDT and CDR2 is FYEKMQ (reference sequence). V lost 7 bases and J 2 bases, leaving 12 bases between the germline ends. This CDR3 has 13 residues. The CDR3 spells CASTPGLAYEQYF. In DNA form, the CDR3 reads TGTGCCAGCACCCCCGGGTTAGCCTACGAGCAGTACTTC.

In regard to this clone: The CDR3 does not end in the conserved phenylalanine or tryptophan, so this is likely a read error. This sequence joins TRBV30 and TRBJ2-7; D not certain. From germline, CDR1 is GTSNPN and CDR2 SVGIG (reference sequence). CDR3 length equals 12 residues. V was clipped by 2 bases and J by 2 bases, with 7 bases between them. CDR3 nucleotide sequence: TGTGCCTGGAGTTCGGCAGCCTACGAGCAGTACCTC. Translating it yields CAWSSAAYEQYL.

The J gene is TRBJ2-1, the V gene TRBV10-3, with TRBD1 matching over 9 bases. Trimming removed 5 bases from V and 6 bases from J; junction bases left unmatched: 5. This CDR3 comprises 14 residues. CDR1 is ENHRY, CDR2 SYGVKD, per germline. The DNA of the CDR3 is TGTGCCATCAGTACAGGGGGCATTAGCAATGAGCAGTTCTTC. Translation: CAISTGGISNEQFF.

The chain has TRBV6-5 and TRBJ1-6; D perhaps matches TRBD1 (6 bases). Germline assignment: CDR1 MNHEY and CDR2 SVGAGI. The germline V and J ends were trimmed by 4 bases and 7 bases, with 14 bases remaining between them. The CDR3 has 15 residues. For the CDR3, the DNA is TGTGCCAGCAGTTCCCAGACAGGAGCAAATTCACCCCTCCACTTT. Its translation is CASSSQTGANSPLHF.